The clone carrying this T cell receptor beta chain has a handful of counts. This sample was taken from a study of human T cells and chemical hapten exposure. Overall study context: It was small differences in pooled library volume that mainly caused per-sample TCR yields to vary.

Specified time point: patch test 2, 6 weeks after DPC sensitization. The treatment denotes: therapeutic diphenylcyclopropenone sensitization with weekly scalp DPC. Between the trimmed V and J ends, which lost 1 base and 2 bases, there was a span of 13 bases. CDR3 length: 15 residues. Germline V lookup: CDR1 SGHKS, CDR2 YYEKEE (reference sequence). One entry per CDR3 protein results from TCRdb running MiXCR on the RACE reads. The sample records 89,000 or so distinct CDR3 sequences, 6.6% being singletons. The chain carries TRBV5-5 and TRBJ2-7; D is possibly TRBD2 (5 bases). The sequencing here drew on whole blood, taken in connection with sensitization to the hapten diphenylcyclopropenone (DPC). This sequence originates from a woman aged 25 to 39 with alopecia areata. Some clones in this sample may be carry-over from other donors' samples. CDR3 region: CASSLRGYQAYEQYF. CDR3 sequence (DNA): TGTGCCAGCAGCTTGCGAGGGTATCAAGCCTACGAGCAGTACTTC.